This T cell receptor (beta chain) was profiled in a study of T cells after yellow fever vaccination. This clonotype has only a few counts. What it binds is not known. Regarding the study as a whole: It was a weaker secondary response, yet one that peaked faster, at day 5 versus 15.

The ends lost 4 bases at V and 1 base at J; junction bases unmatched: 11. The CDR3 is 17 amino acids. Germline V gene lookup returns CDR1 KGHDR and CDR2 SFDVKD. Universal primer sites and UMIs were introduced during 5'RACE template-switching synthesis of TCR cDNA. TCRdb fed the 5' RACE reads into MiXCR, producing one record per CDR3 protein. The sample yields about 550,000 distinct CDR3 sequences, under 25% seen once. The V gene is TRBV24-1, the J gene TRBJ2-5; the match to TRBD1 covers 7 bases. Sequenced material: PBMCs, taken 15 days after the yellow fever booster vaccination. This receptor was obtained from a man aged 25-45 years who received the YFV17D yellow fever vaccine. In nucleotides, the CDR3 is TGTGCCACCAGTGAGGGAAGGACAGGACGCCTCCAAGAGACCCAGTACTTC. Its protein product is CATSEGRTGRLQETQYF.